The text below deals with one TCR beta chain. This sample is drawn from a study of blood T cell repertoires in COVID-19. Across the study: From T cells, B-cell-depleted T cells, or PBMCs came the material, which was cDNA or gDNA.

Germline-derived CDR1 and CDR2 are SGDLS and YYNGEE. The CDR3 is made up of 18 amino acids. Trimming cost V 0 bases and J 0 bases; bases outside gene matches: 5. Per the authors' pipeline: Counts of nucleated cells, estimated from reference gene primer amplification, were obtained. The protocol was immunoSEQ multiplex PCR, while the TCRdb copy is restricted to in-frame clones and leaves out a portion. V, J and clone size are taken as reported in that table, and D and trimming were inferred from the DNA itself. The table shows about 220,000 clones, with around 80% occurring only once. V gene TRBV9 combines with J gene TRBJ2-1; the match to TRBD2 covers 11 bases. The receptor's source is a woman in her sixties or seventies with acute or convalescent COVID-19. Sample: peripheral blood. CDR3: CASSVALAGASSYNEQFF. In DNA, the CDR3 is TGTGCCAGCAGCGTAGCACTAGCGGGGGCATCCTCCTACAATGAGCAGTTCTTC.